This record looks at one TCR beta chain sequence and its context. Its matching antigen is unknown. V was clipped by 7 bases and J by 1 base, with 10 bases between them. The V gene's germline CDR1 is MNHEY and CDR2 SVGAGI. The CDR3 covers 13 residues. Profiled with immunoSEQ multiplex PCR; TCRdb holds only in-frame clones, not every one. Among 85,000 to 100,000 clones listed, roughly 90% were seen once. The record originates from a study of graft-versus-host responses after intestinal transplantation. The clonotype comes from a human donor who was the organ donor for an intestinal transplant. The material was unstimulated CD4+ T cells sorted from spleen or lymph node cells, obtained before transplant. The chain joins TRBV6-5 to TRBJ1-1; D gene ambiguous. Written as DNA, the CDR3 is TGTGCCAGCAAATTGAAGAGGAACACTGAAGCTTTCTTT. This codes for CASKLKRNTEAFF.